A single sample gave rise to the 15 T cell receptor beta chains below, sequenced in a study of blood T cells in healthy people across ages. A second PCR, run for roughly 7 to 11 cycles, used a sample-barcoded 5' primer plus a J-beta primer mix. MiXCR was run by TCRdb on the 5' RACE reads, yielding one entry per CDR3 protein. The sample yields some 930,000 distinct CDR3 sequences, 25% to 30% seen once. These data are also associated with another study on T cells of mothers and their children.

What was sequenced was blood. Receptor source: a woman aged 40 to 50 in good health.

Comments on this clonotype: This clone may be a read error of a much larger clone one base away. In DNA, the CDR3 is TGTGCCATCAGGGAGGCGGTAGGTTACAATGAGCAGTTCTTC. Translated, it gives CAIREAVGYNEQFF. The chain links TRBV10-3 to TRBJ2-1, with D perhaps matching TRBD2 (5 bases). The CDR3 has 14 residues. V lost 6 bases to trimming and J lost 4 bases, with 13 bases between them. The germline V gene encodes CDR1 ENHRY and CDR2 SYGVKD.

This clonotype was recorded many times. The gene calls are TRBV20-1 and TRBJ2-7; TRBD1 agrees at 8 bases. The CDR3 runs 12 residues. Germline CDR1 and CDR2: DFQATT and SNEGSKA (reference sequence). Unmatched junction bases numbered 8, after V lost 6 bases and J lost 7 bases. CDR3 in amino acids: CSARDRPVEQYF. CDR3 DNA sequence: TGCAGTGCGAGGGACAGGCCAGTGGAGCAGTACTTC.

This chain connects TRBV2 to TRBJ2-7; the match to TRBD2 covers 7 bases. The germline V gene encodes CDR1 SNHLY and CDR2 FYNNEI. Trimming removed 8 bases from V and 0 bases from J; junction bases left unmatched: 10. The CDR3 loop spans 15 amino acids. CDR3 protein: CASGRLAVSSYEQYF. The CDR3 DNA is TGTGCCAGCGGGCGGCTAGCGGTGAGCTCCTACGAGCAGTACTTC.

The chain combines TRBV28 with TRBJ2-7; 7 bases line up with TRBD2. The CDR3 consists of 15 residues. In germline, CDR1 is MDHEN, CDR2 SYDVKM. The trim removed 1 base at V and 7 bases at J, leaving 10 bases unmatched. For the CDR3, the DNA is TGTGCCAGCAGTTTATCGAATATGGGACTACTTGAGCAGTACTTC. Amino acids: CASSLSNMGLLEQYF.

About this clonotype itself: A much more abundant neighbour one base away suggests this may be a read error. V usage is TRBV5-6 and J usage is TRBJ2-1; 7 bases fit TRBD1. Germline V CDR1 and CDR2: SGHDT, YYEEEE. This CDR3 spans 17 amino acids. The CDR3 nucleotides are TGTGTCAGCAGCCTGGTGGATTCGGCAGGGGGTTACAATGAGCAGTTCTTC. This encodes CVSSLVDSAGGYNEQFF.

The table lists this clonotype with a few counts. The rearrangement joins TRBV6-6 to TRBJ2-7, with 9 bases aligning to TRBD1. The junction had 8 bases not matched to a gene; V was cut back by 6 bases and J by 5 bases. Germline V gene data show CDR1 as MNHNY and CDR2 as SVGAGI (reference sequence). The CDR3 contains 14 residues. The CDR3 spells CASRGDRALDEQYF. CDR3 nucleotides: TGTGCCAGCAGGGGGGACAGGGCTCTCGACGAGCAGTACTTC.

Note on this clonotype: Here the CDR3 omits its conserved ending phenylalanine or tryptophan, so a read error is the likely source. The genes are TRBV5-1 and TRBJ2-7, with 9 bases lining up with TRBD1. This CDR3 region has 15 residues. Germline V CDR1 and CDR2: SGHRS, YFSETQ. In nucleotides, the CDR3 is TGCGCCGGCAGCTTGGCGACAGGGGGGACCTACGAGCAGTACTTA. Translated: CAGSLATGGTYEQYL.

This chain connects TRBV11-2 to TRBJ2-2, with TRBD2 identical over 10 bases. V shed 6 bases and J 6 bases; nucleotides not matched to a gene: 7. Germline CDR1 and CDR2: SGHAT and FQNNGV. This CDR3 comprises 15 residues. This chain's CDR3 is CASRIPGTSAGELFF. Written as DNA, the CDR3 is TGTGCCAGCAGAATTCCCGGGACTAGCGCCGGGGAGCTGTTTTTT.

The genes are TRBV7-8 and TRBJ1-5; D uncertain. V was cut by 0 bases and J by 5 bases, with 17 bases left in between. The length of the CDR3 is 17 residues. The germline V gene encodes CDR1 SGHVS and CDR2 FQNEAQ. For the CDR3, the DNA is TGTGCCAGCAGCTTAGCCCCGCAGGTATCAGTAGATCAGCCCCAGCATTTT. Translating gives CASSLAPQVSVDQPQHF. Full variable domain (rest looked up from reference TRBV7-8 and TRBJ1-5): GAGVSQSPRYKVAKRGQDVALRCDPISGHVSLFWYQQALGQGPEFLTYFQNEAQLDKSGLPSDRFFAERPEGSVSTLKIQRTQQEDSAVYLCASSLAPQVSVDQPQHFGDGTRLSIL.

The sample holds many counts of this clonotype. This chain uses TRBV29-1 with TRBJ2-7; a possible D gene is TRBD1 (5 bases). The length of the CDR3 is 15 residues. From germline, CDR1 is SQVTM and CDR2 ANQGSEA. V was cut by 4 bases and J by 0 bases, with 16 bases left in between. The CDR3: CSVVAATVSSYEQYF. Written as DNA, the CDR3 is TGCAGCGTTGTAGCAGCGACAGTAAGCTCCTACGAGCAGTACTTC.

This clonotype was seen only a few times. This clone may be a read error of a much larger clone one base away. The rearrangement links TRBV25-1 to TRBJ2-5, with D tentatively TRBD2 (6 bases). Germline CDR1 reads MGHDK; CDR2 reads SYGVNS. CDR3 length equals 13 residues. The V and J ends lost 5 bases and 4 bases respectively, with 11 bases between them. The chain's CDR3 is CASSSYGGETQYF. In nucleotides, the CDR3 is TGTGCCAGCAGTTCGTACGGGGGAGAGACCCAGTACTTC.

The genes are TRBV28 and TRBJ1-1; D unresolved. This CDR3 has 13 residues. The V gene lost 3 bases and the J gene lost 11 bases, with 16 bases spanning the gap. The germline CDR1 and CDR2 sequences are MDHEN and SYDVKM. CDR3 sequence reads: CASSFELPKKAFF. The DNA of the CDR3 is TGTGCCAGCAGTTTTGAGCTTCCAAAAAAGGCTTTCTTT.

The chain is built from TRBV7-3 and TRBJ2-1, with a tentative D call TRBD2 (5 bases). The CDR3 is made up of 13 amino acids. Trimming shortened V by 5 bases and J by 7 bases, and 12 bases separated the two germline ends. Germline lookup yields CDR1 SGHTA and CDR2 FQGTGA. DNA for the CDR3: TGTGCCAGCAGCGGCGTACCGGGGAATGAGCAGTTCTTC. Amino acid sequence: CASSGVPGNEQFF. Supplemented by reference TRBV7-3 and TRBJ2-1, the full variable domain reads GAGVSQTPSNKVTEKGKYVELRCDPISGHTALYWYRQSLGQGPEFLIYFQGTGAADDSGLPNDRFFAVRPEGSVSTLKIQRTERGDSAVYLCASSGVPGNEQFFGPGTRLTVL.

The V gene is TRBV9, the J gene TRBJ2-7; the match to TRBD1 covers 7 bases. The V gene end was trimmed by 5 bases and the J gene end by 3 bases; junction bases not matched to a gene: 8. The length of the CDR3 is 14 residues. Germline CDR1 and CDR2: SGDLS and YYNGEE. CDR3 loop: CASSVQRQGYEQYF. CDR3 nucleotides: TGTGCCAGCAGTGTACAGCGACAGGGCTACGAGCAGTACTTC.

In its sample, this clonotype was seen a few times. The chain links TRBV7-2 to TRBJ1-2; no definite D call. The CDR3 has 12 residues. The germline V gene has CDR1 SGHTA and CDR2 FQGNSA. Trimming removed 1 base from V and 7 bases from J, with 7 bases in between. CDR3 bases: TGTGCCAGCAGCTTAGAAGTGAGTGGCTACACCTTC. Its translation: CASSLEVSGYTF.